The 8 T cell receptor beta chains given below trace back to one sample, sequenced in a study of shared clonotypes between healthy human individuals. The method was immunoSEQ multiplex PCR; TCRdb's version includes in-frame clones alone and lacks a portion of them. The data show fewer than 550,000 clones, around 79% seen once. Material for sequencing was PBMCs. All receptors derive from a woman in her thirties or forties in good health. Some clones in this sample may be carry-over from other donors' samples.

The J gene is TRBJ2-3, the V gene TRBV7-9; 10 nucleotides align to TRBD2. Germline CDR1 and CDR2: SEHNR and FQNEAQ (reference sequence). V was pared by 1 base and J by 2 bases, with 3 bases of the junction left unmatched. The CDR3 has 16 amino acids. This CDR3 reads CASSLVLAGTTDTQYF. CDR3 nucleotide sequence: TGTGCCAGCAGCTTAGTACTAGCGGGGACCACAGATACGCAGTATTTT. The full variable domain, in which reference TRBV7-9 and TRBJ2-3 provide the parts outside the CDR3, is DTGVSQNPRHKITKRGQNVTFRCDPISEHNRLYWYRQTLGQGPEFLTYFQNEAQLEKSRLLSDRFSAERPKGSFSTLEIQRTEQGDSAMYLCASSLVLAGTTDTQYFGPGTRLTVL.

The CDR3 loop reads CASSGIAGGADTQYF. The CDR3 DNA is TGTGCCAGCAGTGGGATAGCGGGAGGGGCAGATACGCAGTATTTT. The chain is built from TRBV9 and TRBJ2-3; TRBD2 matches at 11 bases. The germline V gene encodes CDR1 SGDLS and CDR2 YYNGEE. V dropped 5 bases and J dropped 4; count of bases not matched to a gene: 6. This CDR3 spans 15 amino acids.

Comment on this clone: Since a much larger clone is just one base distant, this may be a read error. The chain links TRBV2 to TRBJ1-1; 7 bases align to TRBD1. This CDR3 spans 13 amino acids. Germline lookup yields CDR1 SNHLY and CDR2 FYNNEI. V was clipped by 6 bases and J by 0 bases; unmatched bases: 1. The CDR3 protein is CASRGQLNTEAFF. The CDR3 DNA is TGTGCCAGCAGGGGACAGCTGAACACTGAAGCTTTCTTT.

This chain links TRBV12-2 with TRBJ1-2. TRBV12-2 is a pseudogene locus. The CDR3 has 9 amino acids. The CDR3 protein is CASPHAGTF. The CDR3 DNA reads TGTGCAAGTCCACATGCGGGCACCTTC.

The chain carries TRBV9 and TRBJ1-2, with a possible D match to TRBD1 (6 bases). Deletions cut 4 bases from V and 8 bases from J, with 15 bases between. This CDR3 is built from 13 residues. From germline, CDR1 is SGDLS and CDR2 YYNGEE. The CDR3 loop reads CASSSHQGLGYTF. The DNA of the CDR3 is TGTGCCAGCAGCTCACATCAGGGGCTCGGCTACACCTTC.

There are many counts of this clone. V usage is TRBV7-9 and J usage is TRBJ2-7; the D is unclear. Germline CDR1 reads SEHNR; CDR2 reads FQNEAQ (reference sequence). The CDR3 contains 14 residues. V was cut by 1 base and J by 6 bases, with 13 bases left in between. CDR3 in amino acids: CASSLVGVYGEQYF. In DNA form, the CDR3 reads TGTGCCAGCAGCTTAGTTGGGGTTTACGGCGAGCAGTACTTC. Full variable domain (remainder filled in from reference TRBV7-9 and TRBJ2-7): DTGVSQNPRHKITKRGQNVTFRCDPISEHNRLYWYRQTLGQGPEFLTYFQNEAQLEKSRLLSDRFSAERPKGSFSTLEIQRTEQGDSAMYLCASSLVGVYGEQYFGPGTRLTVT.

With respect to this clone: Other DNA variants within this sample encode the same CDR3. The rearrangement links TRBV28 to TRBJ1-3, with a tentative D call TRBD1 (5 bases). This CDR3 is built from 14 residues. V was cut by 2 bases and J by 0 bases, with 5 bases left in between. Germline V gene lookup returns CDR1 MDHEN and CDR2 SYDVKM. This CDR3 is CASSLQGSGNTIYF. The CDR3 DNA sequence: TGTGCCAGCAGTTTACAGGGCTCTGGAAACACCATATATTTT.

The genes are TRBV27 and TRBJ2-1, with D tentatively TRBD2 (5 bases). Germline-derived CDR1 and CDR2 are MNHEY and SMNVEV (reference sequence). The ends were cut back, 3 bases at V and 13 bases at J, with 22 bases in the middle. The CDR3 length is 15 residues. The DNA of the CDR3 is TGTGCCAGCAGTTTCATCCGGGAAAGTCACAGAACTCAGTTCTTC. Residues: CASSFIRESHRTQFF.